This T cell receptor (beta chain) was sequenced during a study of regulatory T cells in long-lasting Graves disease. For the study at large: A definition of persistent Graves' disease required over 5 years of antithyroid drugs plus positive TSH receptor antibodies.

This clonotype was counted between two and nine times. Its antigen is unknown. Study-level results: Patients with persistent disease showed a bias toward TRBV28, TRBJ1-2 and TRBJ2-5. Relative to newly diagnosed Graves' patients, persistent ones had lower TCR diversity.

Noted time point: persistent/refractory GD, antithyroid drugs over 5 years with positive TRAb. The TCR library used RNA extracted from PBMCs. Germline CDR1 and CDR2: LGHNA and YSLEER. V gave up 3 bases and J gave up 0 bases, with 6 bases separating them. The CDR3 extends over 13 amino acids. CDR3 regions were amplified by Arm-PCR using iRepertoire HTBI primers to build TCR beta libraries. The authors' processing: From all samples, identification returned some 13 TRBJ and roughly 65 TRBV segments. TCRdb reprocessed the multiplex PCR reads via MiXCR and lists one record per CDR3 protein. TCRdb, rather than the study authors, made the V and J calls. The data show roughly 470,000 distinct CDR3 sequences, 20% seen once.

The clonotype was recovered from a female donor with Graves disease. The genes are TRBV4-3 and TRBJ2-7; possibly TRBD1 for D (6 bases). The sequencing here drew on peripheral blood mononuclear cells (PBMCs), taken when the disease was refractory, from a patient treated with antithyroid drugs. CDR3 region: CASSQDSSYEQYF. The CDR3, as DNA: TGCGCCAGCAGCCAGGACAGCTCCTACGAGCAGTACTTC.